This T cell receptor (beta chain) was captured in a study of metastatic and nonmetastatic thyroid tumors. For the study at large: Across blood and tumor or nodule tissue, repertoires from malignant and benign thyroid patients were compared with one another.

In the original workflow: Between-group CDR3 differences, defined by clinicopathological status, yielded a distant-metastasis classifier for papillary thyroid cancer. Via MiXCR, TCRdb re-called the PCR reads. V and J calls and clone size were set by TCRdb, not the authors. The sample records some 5,900 clones, more than 25% being singletons. This CDR3 is built from 16 residues. CDR1 DFQATT and CDR2 SNEGSKA come from the germline V gene (reference sequence). V was clipped by 6 bases and J by 0 bases, with 20 bases between them. Until they underwent thyroid surgery, no patient had received any treatment.

This TCR was recovered from a male donor with papillary thyroid cancer or a benign thyroid nodule (not recorded which). Some clones in this sample may be carry-over from other donors' samples. The gene calls are TRBV20-1 and TRBJ1-2; perhaps TRBD1 as D (6 bases). Sequenced: adjacent normal tissue. CDR3 sequence: CSALHQVGGPNYGYTF. DNA of the CDR3: TGCAGTGCCCTTCACCAAGTGGGGGGGCCTAACTATGGCTACACCTTC.